This T cell receptor beta chain was sequenced in a study of beta chain features in type 1 diabetes. Study as a whole: All samples combined gave under 110,000,000 sorted cells for examination. Study findings and constraints: Insertions at VDJ junctions were less frequent in type 1 diabetes patients. These patients also deleted more nucleotides at the same junctions. Whatever favoring of shorter templates PCR might show would apply equally to patients and controls. For Type 1 diabetes patients, all four CD4+ subsets carried TCRB CDR3s that were moderately but significantly shorter.

Expressed TCRB transcripts were sequenced because the entire RNA isolate underwent reverse transcription. Profiled with immunoSEQ multiplex PCR; TCRdb holds only in-frame clones, not every one. Among 500,000 to 650,000 clones listed, 9.5% to 15% were seen once. Via CD45RO/CCR7/CD25/CD127/CD95/CD27, cells of the CD4+ naive, central memory, regulatory and stem cell-like memory subsets were sorted. The length of the CDR3 is 13 residues. Germline CDR1 and CDR2: SNHLY and FYNNEI. Losses at the gene ends were 7 bases for V and 3 bases for J; bases not matched to a gene: 3. This clone has only a few counts. Its antigen is not identified.

Sequences were obtained from naive CD4+ T cells from blood. The TCR originated in a man younger than 40 with type 1 diabetes. The chain carries TRBV2 and TRBJ1-5; 7 nucleotides line up with TRBD1. CDR3 protein: CASKQGPNQPQHF. Written as DNA, the CDR3 is TGTGCCAGCAAACAGGGGCCCAATCAGCCCCAGCATTTT.